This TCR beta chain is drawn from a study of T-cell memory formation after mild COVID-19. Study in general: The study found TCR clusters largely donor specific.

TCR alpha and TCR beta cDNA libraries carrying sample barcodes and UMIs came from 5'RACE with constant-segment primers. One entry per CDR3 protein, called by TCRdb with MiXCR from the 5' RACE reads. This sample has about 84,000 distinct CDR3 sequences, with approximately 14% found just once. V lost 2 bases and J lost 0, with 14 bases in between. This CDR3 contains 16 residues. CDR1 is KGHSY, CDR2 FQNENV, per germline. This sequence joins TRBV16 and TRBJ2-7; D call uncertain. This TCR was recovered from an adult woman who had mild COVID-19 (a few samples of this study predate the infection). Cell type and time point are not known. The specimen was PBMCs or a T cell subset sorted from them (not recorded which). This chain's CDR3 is CASSQGVTMSSYEQYF. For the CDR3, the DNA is TGTGCCAGCAGCCAAGGGGTAACCATGAGCTCCTACGAGCAGTACTTC.